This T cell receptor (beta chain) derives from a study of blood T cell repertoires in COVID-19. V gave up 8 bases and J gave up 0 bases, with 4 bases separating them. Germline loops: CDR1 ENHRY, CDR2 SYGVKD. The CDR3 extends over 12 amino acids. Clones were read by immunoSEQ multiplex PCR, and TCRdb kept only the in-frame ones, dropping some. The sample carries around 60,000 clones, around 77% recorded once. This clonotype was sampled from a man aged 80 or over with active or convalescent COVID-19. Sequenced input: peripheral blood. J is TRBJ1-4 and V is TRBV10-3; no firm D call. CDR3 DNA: TGTGCCATCCGCGCAACTAATGAAAAACTGTTTTTT. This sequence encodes CAIRATNEKLFF.